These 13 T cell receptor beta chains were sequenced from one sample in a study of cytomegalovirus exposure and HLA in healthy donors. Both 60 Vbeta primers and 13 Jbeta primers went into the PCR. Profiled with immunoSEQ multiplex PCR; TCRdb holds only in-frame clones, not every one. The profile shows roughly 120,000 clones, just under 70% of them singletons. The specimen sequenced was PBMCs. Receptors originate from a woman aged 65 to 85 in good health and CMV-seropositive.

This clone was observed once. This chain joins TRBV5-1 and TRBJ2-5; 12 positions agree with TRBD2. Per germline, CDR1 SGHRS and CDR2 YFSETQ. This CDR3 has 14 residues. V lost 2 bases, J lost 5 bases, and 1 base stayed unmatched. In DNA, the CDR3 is TGCGCCAGCAGCTTTGGACTAGCGGGGGAGACCCAGTACTTC. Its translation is CASSFGLAGETQYF.

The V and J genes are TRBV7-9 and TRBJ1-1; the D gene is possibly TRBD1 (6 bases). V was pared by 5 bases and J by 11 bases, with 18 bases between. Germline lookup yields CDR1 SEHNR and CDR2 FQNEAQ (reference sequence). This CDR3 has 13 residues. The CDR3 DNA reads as TGTGCCAGCAGCCCCATTTCACAGGGAGAGGCTTTCTTT. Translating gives CASSPISQGEAFF.

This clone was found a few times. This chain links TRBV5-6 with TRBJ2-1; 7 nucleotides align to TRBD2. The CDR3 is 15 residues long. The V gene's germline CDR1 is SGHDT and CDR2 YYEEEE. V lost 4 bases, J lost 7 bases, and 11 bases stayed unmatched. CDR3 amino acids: CASSERGVLLNEQFF. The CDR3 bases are TGTGCCAGCAGCGAACGGGGGGTTTTATTAAATGAGCAGTTCTTC.

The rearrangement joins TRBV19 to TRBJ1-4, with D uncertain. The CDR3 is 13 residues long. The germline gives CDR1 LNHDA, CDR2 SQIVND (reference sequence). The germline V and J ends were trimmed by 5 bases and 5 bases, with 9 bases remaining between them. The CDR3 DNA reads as TGTGCCAGTAGTGGTCAGATGAATGAAAAACTGTTTTTT. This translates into CASSGQMNEKLFF.

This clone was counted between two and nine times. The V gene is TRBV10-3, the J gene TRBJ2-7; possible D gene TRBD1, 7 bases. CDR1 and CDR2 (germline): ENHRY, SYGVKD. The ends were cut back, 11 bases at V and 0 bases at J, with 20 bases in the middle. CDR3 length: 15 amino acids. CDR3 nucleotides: TGTGCCTCCTCACCCGGGGGACAGACCTCCTACGAGCAGTACTTC. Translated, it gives CASSPGGQTSYEQYF.

CDR3 residues: CASSYTTGTGNSPLHF. The CDR3 DNA reads as TGTGCCAGCAGTTACACAACCGGGACAGGGAATTCACCCCTCCACTTT. The chain employs TRBV6-6 and TRBJ1-6, with TRBD1 matching over 9 bases. The CDR3 runs 16 residues. V lost 2 bases, J lost 7 bases, and 6 bases stayed unmatched. Germline V lookup: CDR1 MNHNY, CDR2 SVGAGI (reference sequence).

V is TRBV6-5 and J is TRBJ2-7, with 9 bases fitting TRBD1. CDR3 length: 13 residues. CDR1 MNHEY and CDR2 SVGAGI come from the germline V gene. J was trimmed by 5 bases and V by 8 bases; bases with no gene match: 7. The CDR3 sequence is CASRGTGTNEQYF. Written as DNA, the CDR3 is TGTGCCAGCCGCGGGACAGGGACCAACGAGCAGTACTTC.

Here the CDR3 DNA reads TGTGCCTGGGTAACAGGATACACTGAAGCTTTCTTT. It specifies CAWVTGYTEAFF. The chain has TRBV30 and TRBJ1-1, with a weak D call TRBD1 (5 bases). The CDR3 extends over 12 amino acids. Germline lookup yields CDR1 GTSNPN and CDR2 SVGIG (reference sequence). Trimming removed 5 bases from V and 3 bases from J, with 10 bases in between.

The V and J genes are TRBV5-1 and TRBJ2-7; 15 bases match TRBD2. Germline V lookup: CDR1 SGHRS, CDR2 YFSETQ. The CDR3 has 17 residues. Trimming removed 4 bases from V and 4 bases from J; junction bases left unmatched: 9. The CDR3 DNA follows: TGCGCCAGCAGCGCCGGGACTAGCGGGGGGATAGGGTACGAGCAGTACTTC. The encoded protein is CASSAGTSGGIGYEQYF.

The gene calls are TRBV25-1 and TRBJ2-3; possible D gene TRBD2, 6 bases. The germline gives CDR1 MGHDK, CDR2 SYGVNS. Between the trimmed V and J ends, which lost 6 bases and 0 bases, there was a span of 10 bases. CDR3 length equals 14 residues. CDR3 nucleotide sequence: TGTGCCAGCAGACCTAGCGCTAGCACAGATACGCAGTATTTT. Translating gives CASRPSASTDTQYF.

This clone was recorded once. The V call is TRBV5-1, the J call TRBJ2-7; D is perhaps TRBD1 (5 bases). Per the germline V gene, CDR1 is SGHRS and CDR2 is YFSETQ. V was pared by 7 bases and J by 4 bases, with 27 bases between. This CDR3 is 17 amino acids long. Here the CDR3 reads CASFSSRQRVPLYEQYF. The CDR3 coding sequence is TGCGCCAGCTTCTCTTCTAGACAGCGCGTTCCTCTTTACGAGCAGTACTTC.

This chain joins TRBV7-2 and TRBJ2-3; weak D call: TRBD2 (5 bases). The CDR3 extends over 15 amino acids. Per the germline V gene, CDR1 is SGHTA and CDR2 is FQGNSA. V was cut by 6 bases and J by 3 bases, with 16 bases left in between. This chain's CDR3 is CASSSDYINTDTQYF. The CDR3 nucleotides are TGTGCCAGCAGTTCCGACTACATAAATACAGATACGCAGTATTTT. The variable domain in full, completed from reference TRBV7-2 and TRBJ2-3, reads GAGVSQSPSNKVTEKGKDVELRCDPISGHTALYWYRQSLGQGLEFLIYFQGNSAPDKSGLPSDRFSAERTGGSVSTLTIQRTQQEDSAVYLCASSSDYINTDTQYFGPGTRLTVL.

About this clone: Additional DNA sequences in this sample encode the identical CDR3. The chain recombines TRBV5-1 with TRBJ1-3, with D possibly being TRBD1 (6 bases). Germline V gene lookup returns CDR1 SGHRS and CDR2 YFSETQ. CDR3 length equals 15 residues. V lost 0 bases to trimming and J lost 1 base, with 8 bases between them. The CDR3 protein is CASSLGGGSGNTIYF. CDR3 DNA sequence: TGCGCCAGCAGCTTGGGAGGGGGATCTGGAAACACCATATATTTT. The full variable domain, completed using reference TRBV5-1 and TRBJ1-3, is KAGVTQTPRYLIKTRGQQVTLSCSPISGHRSVSWYQQTPGQGLQFLFEYFSETQRNKGNFPGRFSGRQFSNSRSEMNVSTLELGDSALYLCASSLGGGSGNTIYFGEGSWLTVV.